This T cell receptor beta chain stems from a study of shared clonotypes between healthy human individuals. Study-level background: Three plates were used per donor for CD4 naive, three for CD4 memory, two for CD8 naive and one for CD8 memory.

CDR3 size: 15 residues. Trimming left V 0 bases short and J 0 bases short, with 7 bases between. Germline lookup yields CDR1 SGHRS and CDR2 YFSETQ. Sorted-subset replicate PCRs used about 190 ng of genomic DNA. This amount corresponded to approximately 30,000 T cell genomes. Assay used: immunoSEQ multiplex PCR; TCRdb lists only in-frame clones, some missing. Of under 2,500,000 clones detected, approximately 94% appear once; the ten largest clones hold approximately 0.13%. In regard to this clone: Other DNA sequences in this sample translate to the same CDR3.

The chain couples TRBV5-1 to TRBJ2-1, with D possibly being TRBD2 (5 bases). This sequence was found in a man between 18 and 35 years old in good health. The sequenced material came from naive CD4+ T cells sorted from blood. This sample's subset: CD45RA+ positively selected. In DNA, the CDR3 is TGCGCCAGCAGCTTGGAAAGCGGCTCCTACAATGAGCAGTTCTTC. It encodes CASSLESGSYNEQFF.